A single sample gave rise to the 10 T cell receptor beta chains below, sequenced in a study of shared T cell receptors in the human thymus. Sequenced by immunoSEQ multiplex PCR; TCRdb stores in-frame clones only, minus some. The sample records approximately 760,000 clones, around 85% being singletons. These same records also appear under a second study, on human thymus T cells.

Sequencing was carried out using thymocytes. The origin of the receptors is a girl under two years old with a congenital heart defect.

The J gene is TRBJ1-1, the V gene TRBV11-3; a possible D gene is TRBD1 (5 bases). Germline CDR1 is SGHNT and CDR2 is YENEEA. The length of the CDR3 is 13 residues. With 2 bases removed from V and 4 bases from J, the gap between germline ends came to 8 bases. DNA of the CDR3: TGTGCCAGCAGCTTATGGAGGGGCACTGAAGCTTTCTTT. Translation gives CASSLWRGTEAFF.

The rearrangement joins TRBV27 to TRBJ1-5, with D tentatively TRBD1 (5 bases). Trimming cost V 4 bases and J 3 bases, with 10 bases left between them. The CDR3 sequence is 14 residues long. Germline assignment: CDR1 MNHEY and CDR2 SMNVEV (reference sequence). This CDR3 is CASSSDTDNQPQHF. The CDR3 nucleotides read TGTGCCAGCAGTTCGGACACGGACAATCAGCCCCAGCATTTT.

This rearrangement joins TRBV27 to TRBJ2-4; D may be TRBD2 (5 bases). Germline-derived CDR1 and CDR2 are MNHEY and SMNVEV (reference sequence). There are 17 residues in the CDR3. Trimming took off 4 bases at V and 2 bases at J, with 18 bases between the two ends. The CDR3 sequence: CASSSSDAYGTKNIQYF. In DNA form, the CDR3 reads TGTGCCAGCAGTTCATCAGACGCATACGGGACCAAAAACATTCAGTACTTC.

This rearrangement joins TRBV4-2 to TRBJ2-1; 7 nucleotides agree with TRBD2. The J segment lost 15 bases and the V segment lost 0 bases, leaving 11 bases of the junction unmatched. Germline CDR1 LGHNA, CDR2 YNFKEQ. The CDR3 length is 14 residues. The CDR3 here is CASSQDETLAALFF. CDR3 in DNA: TGTGCCAGCAGCCAAGATGAGACCCTAGCGGCCCTGTTCTTC.

J is TRBJ2-1 and V is TRBV13; 9 bases map to TRBD1. CDR1 is PRHDT, CDR2 FYEKMQ, per germline (reference sequence). The V segment lost 4 bases and the J segment 6 bases; nucleotides outside the gene matches: 22. The CDR3 extends over 20 amino acids. CDR3 sequence (DNA): TGTGCCAGCAGCTCGGCAAACAGGGGGCCCTGGGGGGTAATTGGCAATGAGCAGTTCTTC. Protein sequence: CASSSANRGPWGVIGNEQFF.

The chain couples TRBV6-6 to TRBJ2-5; the D gene is possibly TRBD1 (5 bases). This CDR3 contains 14 residues. The ends were cut back, 7 bases at V and 5 bases at J, with 17 bases in the middle. The germline gives CDR1 MNHNY, CDR2 SVGAGI (reference sequence). Here the CDR3 DNA reads TGTGCCAGCACGGGTAGGGGCGACCGGGAGACCCAGTACTTC. Translation: CASTGRGDRETQYF.

This sequence joins TRBV29-1 and TRBJ2-1; 14 nucleotides agree with TRBD2. The V and J ends lost 6 bases and 8 bases, in that order; junction bases with no gene match: 6. The CDR3 runs to 14 residues. The germline V gene has CDR1 SQVTM and CDR2 ANQGSEA. The DNA of the CDR3 is TGCAGCGTAGACCGACTAGCGGGGGGGGATGAGCAGTTCTTC. Amino acid sequence: CSVDRLAGGDEQFF.

J is TRBJ1-1 and V is TRBV9; D is unresolved. The CDR3 spans 14 residues. Per the germline V gene, CDR1 is SGDLS and CDR2 is YYNGEE. The V and J ends lost 3 bases and 0 bases respectively, with 9 bases between them. The CDR3 region is CASSEFTLNTEAFF. The DNA of the CDR3 is TGTGCCAGCAGCGAGTTCACACTGAACACTGAAGCTTTCTTT.

In regard to this clone: The junction differs from germline at one of its ends, possibly a read error. In the same sample, other DNA sequences code for this CDR3. This rearrangement joins TRBV7-2 to TRBJ1-6, with 8 bases identical to TRBD1. This CDR3 has 20 amino acids. Germline CDR1 SGHTA, CDR2 FQGNSA. The CDR3, as DNA: TGTGCCAGCAGCTTAGCTTCTGGACAGGGTGCCATTCGATGGGATTCCCCCCTCCACTTT. Translation: CASSLASGQGAIRWDSPLHF.

The chain employs TRBV10-2 and TRBJ2-4; possible D gene TRBD2, 6 bases. There are 19 residues in the CDR3. The germline gives CDR1 WSHSY, CDR2 SAAADI. The ends were cut back, 2 bases at V and 1 base at J, with 21 bases in the middle. The CDR3 sequence: CASSEPDTRDSWAKNIQYF. DNA of the CDR3: TGCGCCAGCAGTGAGCCGGATACTAGGGACTCATGGGCCAAAAACATTCAGTACTTC.